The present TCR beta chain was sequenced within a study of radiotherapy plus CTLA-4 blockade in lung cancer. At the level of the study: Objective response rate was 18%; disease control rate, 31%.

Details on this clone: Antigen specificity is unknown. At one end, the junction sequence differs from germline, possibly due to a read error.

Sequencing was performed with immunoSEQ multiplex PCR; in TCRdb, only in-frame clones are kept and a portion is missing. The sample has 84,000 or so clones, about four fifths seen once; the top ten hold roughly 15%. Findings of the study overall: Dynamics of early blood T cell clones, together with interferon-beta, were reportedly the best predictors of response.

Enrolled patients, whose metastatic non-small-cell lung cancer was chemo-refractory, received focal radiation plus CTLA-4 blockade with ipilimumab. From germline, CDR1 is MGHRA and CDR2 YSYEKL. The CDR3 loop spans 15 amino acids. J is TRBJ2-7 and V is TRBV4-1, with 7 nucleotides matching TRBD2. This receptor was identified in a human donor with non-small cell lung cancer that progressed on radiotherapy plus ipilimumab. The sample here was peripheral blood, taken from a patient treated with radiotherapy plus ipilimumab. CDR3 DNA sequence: TGTGCCAGCAGCCACGGAGTAGCGGGCCCCTACGAGCAGTACTTC. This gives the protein CASSHGVAGPYEQYF.